This TCR beta chain was retrieved from a study of T cells in Graves' hyperthyroidism and ophthalmopathy. Of note for this clonotype: What it recognizes is unknown.

CDR1 and CDR2 from the germline V gene are SEHNR and FQNEAQ (reference sequence). The CDR3 is made up of 13 amino acids. V was trimmed by 5 bases and J by 5 bases, leaving 13 bases between them. General study results and limits: Most clonotypes expanded in the thyroid (above 0.001) were also present in blood. Before onset, ophthalmopathy was predicted by the model a median around 6 months earlier. A model of 13 V-J features distinguished ophthalmopathy from stable hyperthyroidism.

Exclusions: uncontrolled infection, other autoimmune disease, pregnancy, lactation. Researchers amplified the TCR beta CDR3 regions from RNA transcripts. First-round RT-PCR with HTBI primers amplified the TCR CDR3 region. TCRdb reprocessed the multiplex PCR reads with MiXCR, giving one entry per CDR3 protein. The table includes 500,000 to 650,000 distinct CDR3 sequences, roughly 45% detected once. The V call is TRBV7-9, the J call TRBJ2-7, with no clear D. Sequencing was carried out using peripheral blood or thyroid tissue (not recorded which). The receptor was isolated from an adult woman with Graves' disease, either hyperthyroidism or ophthalmopathy (not recorded which). DNA of the CDR3: TGTGCCAGCAGCCCCCCTTCCTTCCACGAGCAGTACTTC. It specifies CASSPPSFHEQYF.